The T cell receptor (beta chain) described here comes from a study of cytotoxic CD8 clonotypes in ibrutinib-treated CLL. About the research overall: Of the patients, around 12 were relapsed/refractory, roughly 16 treatment-naive and 17 IGHV unmutated. Study-level points and caveats: Public clonotypes proved infrequent, and on treatment they shrank or remained steady. Clonality went up at ibrutinib response and then declined back toward baseline at progression. Baseline clonality, above age-matched healthy donor levels, tracked circulating CD8+ T-cell counts.

To note about this clone: Its antigen is currently unknown.

The V segment lost 1 base and the J segment 2 bases; nucleotides outside the gene matches: 6. The CDR3 consists of 16 residues. CDR1 is SGHNT, CDR2 YYREEE, per germline (reference sequence). The repertoire was sequenced with immunoSEQ multiplex PCR; TCRdb's copy has only in-frame clones and lacks some. The profile shows about 50,000 clones, around 60% of them singletons. V gene TRBV5-4 combines with J gene TRBJ2-5; 9 nucleotides match TRBD2. The TCR sequence derives from a human donor with chronic lymphocytic leukemia. The sample in question was PBMCs, obtained after 24 months of ibrutinib treatment. CDR3 amino acids: CASSLPRGGAQETQYF. CDR3 sequence (DNA): TGTGCCAGCAGCTTGCCCCGCGGGGGGGCGCAAGAGACCCAGTACTTC.